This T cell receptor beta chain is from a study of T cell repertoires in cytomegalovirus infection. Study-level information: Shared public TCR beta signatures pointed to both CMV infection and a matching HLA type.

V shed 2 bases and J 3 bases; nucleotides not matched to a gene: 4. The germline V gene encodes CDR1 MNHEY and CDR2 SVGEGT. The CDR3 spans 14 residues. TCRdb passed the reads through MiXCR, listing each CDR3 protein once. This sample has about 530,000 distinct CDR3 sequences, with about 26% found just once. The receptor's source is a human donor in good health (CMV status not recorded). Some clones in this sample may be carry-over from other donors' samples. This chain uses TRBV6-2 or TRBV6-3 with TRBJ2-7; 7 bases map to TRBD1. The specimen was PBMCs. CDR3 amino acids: CASSYHGQDYEQYV. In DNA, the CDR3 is TGTGCCAGCAGTTACCACGGACAGGACTACGAGCAGTACGTC.